These 29 T cell receptor beta chains were all obtained from the same sample, sequenced in a study of blood T cell repertoires in COVID-19 (dated by TCRdb to the early 2020s). The method behind the library was the immunoSEQ multiplex PCR assay. Held by TCRdb, this immuneACCESS table contains in-frame sequences only and omits some clones. Under half of the omission traces to an unresolved V gene where checked; the cause of the rest is unknown. This sample is represented by approximately 210,000 clones; 70% to 90% of them were singletons. The top ten clonotypes cover roughly 0.7% of the sample. The material sequenced was peripheral blood. These receptors all come from a man in his forties with acute or convalescent COVID-19.

The genes are TRBV2 and TRBJ2-7; possible D gene TRBD2, 6 bases. Trimming pared 6 bases from V and 6 bases from J, leaving 9 bases between. The length of the CDR3 is 11 residues. Germline V gene data show CDR1 as SNHLY and CDR2 as FYNNEI. The CDR3 DNA is TGTGCCAGCAGGGACTATCGCGAGCAGTACTTC. Translation: CASRDYREQYF.

The chain links TRBV27 to TRBJ2-2; 8 nucleotides align to TRBD1. Germline V lookup: CDR1 MNHEY, CDR2 SMNVEV (reference sequence). Unmatched junction bases numbered 7, after V lost 2 bases and J lost 2 bases. The CDR3 loop spans 17 amino acids. CDR3 region: CASSLARGRFNTGELFF. CDR3 in DNA: TGTGCCAGCAGTTTAGCCAGGGGGCGATTCAACACCGGGGAGCTGTTTTTT.

This chain connects TRBV5-4 to TRBJ2-5; maybe TRBD2 (6 bases). This CDR3 has 16 residues. Germline V CDR1 and CDR2: SGHNT, YYREEE (reference sequence). V dropped 5 bases and J dropped 0 bases, with 17 bases sitting between them. The DNA for the CDR3 is TGTGCCAGCAGTAGGGTGGCGGGGCGGTACCAAGAGACCCAGTACTTC. This encodes CASSRVAGRYQETQYF.

The chain recombines TRBV28 with TRBJ2-1; possibly TRBD2 for D (5 bases). CDR3 size: 17 residues. The germline V and J ends were trimmed by 3 bases and 6 bases, with 21 bases remaining between them. Germline V gene lookup returns CDR1 MDHEN and CDR2 SYDVKM. In nucleotides, the CDR3 is TGTGCCAGCAGTTTGCCCCCCTATTCCGGGGTCTCCAATGAGCAGTTCTTC. Amino acids: CASSLPPYSGVSNEQFF.

This clone is a singleton in its sample. This chain connects TRBV5-1 to TRBJ2-5; tentative D call: TRBD2 (5 bases). The V end lost 1 base, the J end lost 1 base, and 11 bases lay between the germline ends. The CDR3 totals 15 residues. Germline V gene data show CDR1 as SGHRS and CDR2 as YFSETQ. As DNA, the CDR3 is TGCGCCAGCAGCTTGTTGGGAGCCAGCCAAGAGACCCAGTACTTC. Protein product: CASSLLGASQETQYF.

This chain connects TRBV6-2 or TRBV6-3 to TRBJ2-7, with 11 bases fitting TRBD2. The CDR3 loop spans 15 amino acids. Trimming cost V 0 bases and J 7 bases; bases outside gene matches: 5. Germline V lookup: CDR1 MNHEY, CDR2 SVGEGT. The CDR3 protein is CASSYSLAGVQEQYF. The CDR3 bases are TGTGCCAGCAGTTACTCACTAGCGGGAGTTCAGGAGCAGTACTTC.

This rearrangement joins TRBV11-2 to TRBJ1-1; unclear D gene. Looked up from germline, CDR1 is SGHAT and CDR2 is FQNNGV. The CDR3 is 13 residues long. Trimming removed 6 bases at V and 2 bases at J, with 10 bases between. DNA for the CDR3: TGTGCCAGCAGTCGCGATCCAAACACTGAAGCTTTCTTT. This codes for CASSRDPNTEAFF. The entire variable domain, with the rest obtained from reference TRBV11-2 and TRBJ1-1, is as follows: EAGVAQSPRYKIIEKRQSVAFWCNPISGHATLYWYQQILGQGPKLLIQFQNNGVVDDSQLPKDRFSAERLKGVDSTLKIQPAKLEDSAVYLCASSRDPNTEAFFGQGTRLTVV.

The J gene is TRBJ2-7, the V gene TRBV11-2; D unresolved. Trimming removed 2 bases at V and 6 bases at J, with 5 bases between. CDR1 and CDR2 from the germline V gene are SGHAT and FQNNGV. The CDR3 totals 11 residues. The CDR3 loop is CASSLRGEQYF. In DNA, the CDR3 is TGTGCCAGCAGCTTAAGAGGCGAGCAGTACTTC.

This CDR3 reads CASSTQDREGYTF. The CDR3 DNA sequence: TGTGCCAGCAGTACTCAGGACAGGGAAGGCTACACCTTC. The chain combines TRBV27 with TRBJ1-2; 8 bases map to TRBD1. The J segment lost 8 bases and the V segment lost 5 bases, leaving 7 bases of the junction unmatched. The CDR3 is made up of 13 amino acids. The germline V gene encodes CDR1 MNHEY and CDR2 SMNVEV (reference sequence).

About this clone: A read error may produce the germline difference seen at one junction end. The chain is built from TRBV5-6 and TRBJ1-4; TRBD1 matches 9 bases. The CDR3 extends over 13 amino acids. Germline loops: CDR1 SGHDT, CDR2 YYEEEE. CDR3 residues: CASSLGQGGKMFF. The CDR3 DNA sequence: TGTGCCAGCAGCTTGGGACAGGGGGGAAAAATGTTTTTT.

This chain connects TRBV19 to TRBJ2-2; the D gene is possibly TRBD2 (6 bases). V lost 2 bases and J lost 5, with 21 bases in between. The CDR3 length is 18 residues. The germline gives CDR1 LNHDA, CDR2 SQIVND (reference sequence). CDR3 coding DNA: TGTGCCAGTAGTATAAGTGGAGGAGGGCAGTTGGGGACCGGGGAGCTGTTTTTT. It specifies CASSISGGGQLGTGELFF. The complete variable domain, with remaining parts taken from reference TRBV19 and TRBJ2-2, reads DGGITQSPKYLFRKEGQNVTLSCEQNLNHDAMYWYRQDPGQGLRLIYYSQIVNDFQKGDIAEGYSVSREKKESFPLTVTSAQKNPTAFYLCASSISGGGQLGTGELFFGEGSRLTVL.

The chain joins TRBV19 to TRBJ1-2; 9 bases map to TRBD1. Germline loops: CDR1 LNHDA, CDR2 SQIVND (reference sequence). The junction had 16 bases not matched to a gene; V was cut back by 5 bases and J by 6 bases. CDR3 length: 17 residues. The CDR3 sequence: CASSSPFPGTGLNGYTF. The DNA of the CDR3 is TGTGCCAGTAGTTCGCCCTTCCCGGGGACAGGGCTGAATGGCTACACCTTC.

V gene TRBV6-5 combines with J gene TRBJ1-1, with 7 bases matching TRBD1. The V and J ends lost 7 bases and 6 bases, in that order; junction bases with no gene match: 14. Germline V CDR1 and CDR2: MNHEY, SVGAGI. This CDR3 has 15 amino acids. Written as DNA, the CDR3 is TGTGCCAGCACTACTGGAGCAGGGGGTAGAGCTGAAGCTTTCTTT. Translation: CASTTGAGGRAEAFF.

The chain links TRBV10-2 to TRBJ1-4; perhaps TRBD1 as D (6 bases). The germline V gene has CDR1 WSHSY and CDR2 SAAADI. V lost 3 bases and J lost 10, with 21 bases in between. The CDR3 sequence is 16 residues long. The CDR3 nucleotides are TGCGCCAGCAGTGAATTATCGCGGGGGCGCTTCGGAAAACTGTTTTTT. It specifies CASSELSRGRFGKLFF.

The rearrangement links TRBV18 to TRBJ1-2; 8 bases fit TRBD1. Germline-derived CDR1 and CDR2 are KGHSH and LQKENI. This CDR3 has 15 residues. The trim removed 2 bases at V and 0 bases at J, leaving 2 bases unmatched. CDR3 residues: CASSPGTGSNYGYTF. DNA for the CDR3: TGTGCCAGCTCACCAGGGACAGGTTCTAACTATGGCTACACCTTC.

DNA of the CDR3: TGTGCCACCAGTTTCCGCGAGACCGGGGAGCTGTTTTTT. Protein product: CATSFRETGELFF. J is TRBJ2-2 and V is TRBV24-1, with D hard to call. This CDR3 is built from 13 residues. From germline, CDR1 is KGHDR and CDR2 SFDVKD. V gave up 6 bases and J gave up 5 bases, with 9 bases separating them.

The CDR3 DNA follows: TGTGCCAGCAGTGAAACGCAAGGACTATTTCAGTATTTT. Residues: CASSETQGLFQYF. The chain couples TRBV6-1 to TRBJ2-3; TRBD2 is a possible D gene (6 bases). Germline CDR1 reads MNHNS; CDR2 reads SASEGT. Trimming pared 2 bases from V and 12 bases from J, leaving 15 bases between. This CDR3 contains 13 residues.

The chain's CDR3 is CASSPAGGRQRAGYTF. CDR3 nucleotide sequence: TGTGCCAGTAGTCCGGCGGGGGGTCGTCAGCGCGCCGGCTACACCTTC. This chain connects TRBV19 to TRBJ1-2, with a weak D call TRBD1 (5 bases). The V end lost 5 bases, the J end lost 8 bases, and 24 bases lay between the germline ends. Germline-derived CDR1 and CDR2 are LNHDA and SQIVND (reference sequence). The CDR3 sequence is 16 residues long.

The V call is TRBV5-4, the J call TRBJ2-7; 7 positions match TRBD2. Germline-derived CDR1 and CDR2 are SGHNT and YYREEE (reference sequence). The CDR3 covers 14 residues. Trimming took 1 base from V and 4 from J; bases not matched to a gene: 5. The CDR3 coding sequence is TGTGCCAGCAGCTTGTTAGGGACTACGTACGAGCAGTACTTC. Protein sequence: CASSLLGTTYEQYF.

The chain carries TRBV9 and TRBJ2-7; TRBD1 might be the D (6 bases). CDR1 SGDLS and CDR2 YYNGEE come from the germline V gene. The CDR3 length is 14 residues. The V end lost 4 bases, the J end lost 5 bases, and 16 bases lay between the germline ends. DNA of the CDR3: TGTGCCAGCAGCCCCGGAAGCGCAGGGGACGAGCAGTACTTC. Its protein product is CASSPGSAGDEQYF.

This clone is a singleton in its sample. V and J are TRBV19 and TRBJ1-4, with D unresolved. V lost 3 bases to trimming and J lost 14 bases, with 19 bases between them. The CDR3 runs to 14 residues. Germline V gene data show CDR1 as LNHDA and CDR2 as SQIVND (reference sequence). CDR3 coding DNA: TGTGCCAGTAGTATGGAAGAAACAGCCCTCCCTCTGTTTTTT. Translated, it gives CASSMEETALPLFF.

As for this clone: Other DNA variants within this sample encode the same CDR3. The chain combines TRBV6-5 with TRBJ2-7; 10 bases are shared with TRBD1. Germline-derived CDR1 and CDR2 are MNHEY and SVGAGI. The length of the CDR3 is 13 residues. V was pared by 6 bases and J by 3 bases, with 2 bases of the junction left unmatched. Here the CDR3 DNA reads TGTGCCAGCAGATGGACAGGGGGCTACGAGCAGTACTTC. It codes for CASRWTGGYEQYF.

This clone has just a few counts. The chain links TRBV12-3 or TRBV12-4 to TRBJ2-7; tentatively, D is TRBD1 (5 bases). V was shortened by 3 bases and J by 3 bases, with 9 bases between the two germline ends. This CDR3 is built from 13 residues. For the CDR3, the DNA is TGTGCCAGCAGTTTTGAAGGGGTCTACGAGCAGTACTTC. Amino acid sequence: CASSFEGVYEQYF.

V usage is TRBV10-3 and J usage is TRBJ2-7; 8 nucleotides match TRBD1. The trim removed 6 bases at V and 6 bases at J, leaving 7 bases unmatched. Germline lookup yields CDR1 ENHRY and CDR2 SYGVKD. The CDR3 loop spans 13 amino acids. The CDR3, as DNA: TGTGCCATCAGGGACAGGGTGGAAGGCGAGCAGTACTTC. Amino acids: CAIRDRVEGEQYF.

The chain couples TRBV19 to TRBJ2-2; no reliable D call. Trimming left V 5 bases short and J 1 base short, with 14 bases between. The germline V gene encodes CDR1 LNHDA and CDR2 SQIVND (reference sequence). The CDR3 extends over 16 amino acids. CDR3 protein: CASSLGWRGNTGELFF. CDR3 nucleotides: TGTGCCAGTAGTCTGGGTTGGCGAGGGAACACCGGGGAGCTGTTTTTT.

V usage is TRBV30 and J usage is TRBJ2-6; no reliable D call. V lost 2 bases to trimming and J lost 0 bases, with 8 bases between them. From germline, CDR1 is GTSNPN and CDR2 SVGIG (reference sequence). The CDR3 length is 15 residues. CDR3 protein: CAWSLLPSGANVLTF. The CDR3 DNA follows: TGTGCCTGGAGTTTACTGCCCTCTGGGGCCAACGTCCTGACTTTC.

The chain couples TRBV6-2 or TRBV6-3 to TRBJ1-1; TRBD1 agrees at 7 bases. V lost 2 bases and J lost 1; bases outside the gene matches: 4. In germline, CDR1 is MNHEY, CDR2 SVGEGT. The CDR3 is 15 residues long. CDR3 in amino acids: CASSYPTGRNTEAFF. In nucleotides, the CDR3 is TGTGCCAGCAGTTACCCGACAGGGCGGAACACTGAAGCTTTCTTT.

The rearrangement links TRBV7-9 to TRBJ1-2, with 7 bases that match TRBD1. This CDR3 has 16 residues. The J segment lost 5 bases and the V segment lost 4 bases, leaving 13 bases of the junction unmatched. The V gene's germline CDR1 is SEHNR and CDR2 FQNEAQ (reference sequence). The CDR3 is CASSWSDRVLWYGYTF. The CDR3 DNA reads TGTGCCAGCAGCTGGAGCGACAGGGTGTTGTGGTATGGCTACACCTTC.

The chain carries TRBV9 and TRBJ1-5; TRBD1 agrees at 9 bases. Germline V gives CDR1 SGDLS, CDR2 YYNGEE. Trimming at V came to 2 bases and at J to 2 bases, leaving 5 bases not matched to a gene. The CDR3 runs to 16 residues. CDR3 sequence reads: CASSVGQGVGNQPQHF. The DNA for the CDR3 is TGTGCCAGCAGCGTGGGACAGGGAGTGGGCAATCAGCCCCAGCATTTT.